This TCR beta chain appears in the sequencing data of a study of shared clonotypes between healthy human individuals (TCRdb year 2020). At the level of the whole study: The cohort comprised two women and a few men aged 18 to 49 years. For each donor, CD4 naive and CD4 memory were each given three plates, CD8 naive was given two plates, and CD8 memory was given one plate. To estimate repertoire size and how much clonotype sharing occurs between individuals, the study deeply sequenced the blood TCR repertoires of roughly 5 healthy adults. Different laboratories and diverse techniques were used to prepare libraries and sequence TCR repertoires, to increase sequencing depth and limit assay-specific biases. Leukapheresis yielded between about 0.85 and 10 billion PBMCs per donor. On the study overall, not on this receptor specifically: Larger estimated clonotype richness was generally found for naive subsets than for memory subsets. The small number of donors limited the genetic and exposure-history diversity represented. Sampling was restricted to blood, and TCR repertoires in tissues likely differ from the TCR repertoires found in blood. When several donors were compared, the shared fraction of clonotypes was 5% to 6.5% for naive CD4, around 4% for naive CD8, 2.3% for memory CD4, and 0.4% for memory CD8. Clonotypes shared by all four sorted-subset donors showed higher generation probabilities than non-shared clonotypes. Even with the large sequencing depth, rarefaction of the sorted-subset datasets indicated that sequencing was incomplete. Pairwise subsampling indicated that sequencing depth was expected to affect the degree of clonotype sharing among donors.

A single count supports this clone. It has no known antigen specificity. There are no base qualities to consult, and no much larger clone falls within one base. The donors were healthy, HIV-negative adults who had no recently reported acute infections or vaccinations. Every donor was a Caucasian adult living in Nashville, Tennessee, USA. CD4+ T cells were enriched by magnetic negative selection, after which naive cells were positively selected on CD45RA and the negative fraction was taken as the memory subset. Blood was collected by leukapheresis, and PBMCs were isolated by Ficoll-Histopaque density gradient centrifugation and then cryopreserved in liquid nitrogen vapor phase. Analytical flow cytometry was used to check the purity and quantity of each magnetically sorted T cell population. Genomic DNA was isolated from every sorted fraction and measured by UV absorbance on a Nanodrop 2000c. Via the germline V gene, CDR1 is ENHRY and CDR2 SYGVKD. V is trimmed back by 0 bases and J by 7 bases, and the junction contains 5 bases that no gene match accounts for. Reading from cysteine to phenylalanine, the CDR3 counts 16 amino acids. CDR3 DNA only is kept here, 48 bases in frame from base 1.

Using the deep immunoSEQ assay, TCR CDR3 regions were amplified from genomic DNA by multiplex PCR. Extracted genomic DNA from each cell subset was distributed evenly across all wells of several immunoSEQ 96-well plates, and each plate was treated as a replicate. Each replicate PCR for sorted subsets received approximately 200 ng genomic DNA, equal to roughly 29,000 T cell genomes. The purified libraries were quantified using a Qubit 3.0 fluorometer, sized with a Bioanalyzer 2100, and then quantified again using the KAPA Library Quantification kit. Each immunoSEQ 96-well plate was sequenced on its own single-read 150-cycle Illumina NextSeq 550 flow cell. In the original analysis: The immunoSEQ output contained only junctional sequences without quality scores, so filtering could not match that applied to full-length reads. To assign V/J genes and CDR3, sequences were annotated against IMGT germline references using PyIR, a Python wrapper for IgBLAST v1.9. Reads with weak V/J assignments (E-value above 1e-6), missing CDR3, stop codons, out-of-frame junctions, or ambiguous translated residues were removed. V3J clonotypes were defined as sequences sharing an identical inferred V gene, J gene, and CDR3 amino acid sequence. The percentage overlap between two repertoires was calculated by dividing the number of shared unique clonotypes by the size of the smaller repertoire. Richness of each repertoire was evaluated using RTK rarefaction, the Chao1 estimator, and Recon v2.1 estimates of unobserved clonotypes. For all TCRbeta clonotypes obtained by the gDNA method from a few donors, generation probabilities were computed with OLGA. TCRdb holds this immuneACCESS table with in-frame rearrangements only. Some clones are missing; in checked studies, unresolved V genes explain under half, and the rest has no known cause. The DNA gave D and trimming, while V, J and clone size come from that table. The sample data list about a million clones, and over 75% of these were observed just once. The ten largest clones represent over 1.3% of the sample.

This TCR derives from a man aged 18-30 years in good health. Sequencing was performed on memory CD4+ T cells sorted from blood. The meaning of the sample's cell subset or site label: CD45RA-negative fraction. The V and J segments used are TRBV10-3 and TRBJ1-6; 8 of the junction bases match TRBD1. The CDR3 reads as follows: CAISESRGQVNSPLHF. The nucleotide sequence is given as TGTGCCATCAGTGAGTCGAGGGGACAGGTAAATTCACCCCTCCACTTT.